These T cell receptor beta chains were read from a single sample in a study of cytomegalovirus exposure and HLA in healthy donors. Sequencing used immunoSEQ multiplex PCR; TCRdb keeps in-frame clones, though not all of them. The sample contains approximately 150,000 clones, over 75% of which appear only once. What was sequenced was PBMCs. All receptors come from a man aged 25-40 years in good health and CMV-seropositive. Both conserved end residues are part of each CDR3. Each record gives: clone size, V gene, J gene, D gene, CDR3 DNA, CDR3 protein. A D gene is named only where the DNA matches it firmly. Some rows have no size entry. The others give once, few or many, or a class for an expanded clone.

abundance: .
v_gene: TRBV6-1
j_gene: TRBJ2-2
d_gene: .
CDR3nt: TGTGCCAGCAGTGAGATTGCGGCCGGGACGAACACCGGGGAGCTGTTTTTT
CDR3aa: CASSEIAAGTNTGELFF

abundance: .
v_gene: TRBV5-1
j_gene: TRBJ2-2
d_gene: .
CDR3nt: TGCGCCAGCAGCTTGGCCGGTACAGGGCACGGGGAGCTGTTTTTT
CDR3aa: CASSLAGTGHGELFF

abundance: .
v_gene: TRBV10-2
j_gene: TRBJ1-5
d_gene: .
CDR3nt: TGCGCCAGCAGAGCAGGGTGGCGGCTAAATCAGCCCCAGCATTTT
CDR3aa: CASRAGWRLNQPQHF

abundance: .
v_gene: TRBV15
j_gene: TRBJ1-2
d_gene: .
CDR3nt: TGTGCCACCAGCAGAGATAGCGTGACGAACTATGGCTACACCTTC
CDR3aa: CATSRDSVTNYGYTF

abundance: few
v_gene: TRBV6-4
j_gene: TRBJ1-1
d_gene: .
CDR3nt: TGTGCCAGCAGCTTGACACAAGCAGGCACTGAAGCTTTCTTT
CDR3aa: CASSLTQAGTEAFF

abundance: .
v_gene: TRBV27
j_gene: TRBJ2-7
d_gene: TRBD2
CDR3nt: TGTGCCAGCAGTCTCGGGACTAGCGGGAGCGGACCCTACGAGCAGTACTTC
CDR3aa: CASSLGTSGSGPYEQYF

abundance: once
v_gene: TRBV5-1
j_gene: TRBJ2-5
d_gene: .
CDR3nt: TGCGCCAGCAGAGACAGGTCCAAAGAGACCCAGTACTTC
CDR3aa: CASRDRSKETQYF

abundance: few
v_gene: TRBV27
j_gene: TRBJ1-2
d_gene: .
CDR3nt: TGTGCCAGCATCCCTAGGGCAGGGCGCAACTATGGCTACACCTTC
CDR3aa: CASIPRAGRNYGYTF

abundance: .
v_gene: TRBV28
j_gene: TRBJ2-7
d_gene: TRBD2
CDR3nt: TGTGCCAGCAGTGCCGGGACTAGCGGCTACGAGCAGTACTTC
CDR3aa: CASSAGTSGYEQYF

abundance: .
v_gene: TRBV9
j_gene: TRBJ2-7
d_gene: TRBD2
CDR3nt: TGTGCCAGCAGCGAGCGGGGGGCGGGGTACGAGCAGTACTTC
CDR3aa: CASSERGAGYEQYF

abundance: .
v_gene: TRBV11-3
j_gene: TRBJ2-1
d_gene: TRBD2
CDR3nt: TGTGCCAGCAGCTTAGATCAGGCCTCCCGGGGGGATGAGCAGTTCTTC
CDR3aa: CASSLDQASRGDEQFF

abundance: .
v_gene: TRBV30
j_gene: TRBJ2-6
d_gene: .
CDR3nt: TGTGCCTGGAGCCCAGGTCTCGCGTCTGGGGCCAACGTCCTGACTTTC
CDR3aa: CAWSPGLASGANVLTF

abundance: once
v_gene: TRBV27
j_gene: TRBJ2-2
d_gene: .
CDR3nt: TGTGCCAGCAGTTTGGCCAGGGGGGTCACCGGGGAGCTGTTTTTT
CDR3aa: CASSLARGVTGELFF

abundance: .
v_gene: TRBV6-5
j_gene: TRBJ1-2
d_gene: .
CDR3nt: TGTGCCAGCAGTCCTCGGGGTTTTTATGGCTACACCTTC
CDR3aa: CASSPRGFYGYTF

abundance: once
v_gene: TRBV27
j_gene: TRBJ2-7
d_gene: .
CDR3nt: TGTGCCAGCAGTTTCACCGGGACAACCTTCGAGCAGTACTTC
CDR3aa: CASSFTGTTFEQYF

abundance: .
v_gene: TRBV4-2
j_gene: TRBJ2-7
d_gene: TRBD2
CDR3nt: TGTGCCAGCAGCCAAGACGGACTAGCGGGGACCTACGAGCAGTACTTC
CDR3aa: CASSQDGLAGTYEQYF

abundance: .
v_gene: TRBV27
j_gene: TRBJ2-7
d_gene: .
CDR3nt: TGTGCCAGCAGTTTGTCCCCTAGTGGTCATCGTGAGCAGTACTTC
CDR3aa: CASSLSPSGHREQYF

abundance: .
v_gene: TRBV10-2
j_gene: TRBJ2-1
d_gene: TRBD2
CDR3nt: TGCGCCAGCAATGCACTAGCGGGGGGGCGGGCTGAGCAGTTCTTC
CDR3aa: CASNALAGGRAEQFF

abundance: .
v_gene: TRBV7-2
j_gene: TRBJ1-6
d_gene: .
CDR3nt: TGTGCCAGCAGCTTATTCGCGGGAAGCTCCTATAATTCACCCCTCCACTTT
CDR3aa: CASSLFAGSSYNSPLHF

abundance: .
v_gene: TRBV4-1
j_gene: TRBJ1-2
d_gene: .
CDR3nt: TGCGCCAGCAGCCATCCCCGTATGGCCTGGTGGAGGACCTTC
CDR3aa: CASSHPRMAWWRTF

abundance: .
v_gene: TRBV13
j_gene: TRBJ2-1
d_gene: TRBD1
CDR3nt: TGTGCCAGCAGCGAGGGGGCAGGGTGGAATGAGCAGTTCTTC
CDR3aa: CASSEGAGWNEQFF

abundance: few
v_gene: TRBV6-6
j_gene: TRBJ1-4
d_gene: .
CDR3nt: TGTGCCAGCAGTTACGGGGCGAATAATGAAAAACTGTTTTTT
CDR3aa: CASSYGANNEKLFF

abundance: .
v_gene: TRBV30
j_gene: TRBJ2-5
d_gene: TRBD2
CDR3nt: TGTGCCTGGAGTGTACTAGCGGGGGGTTTGGAGACCCAGTACTTC
CDR3aa: CAWSVLAGGLETQYF

abundance: .
v_gene: TRBV6-1
j_gene: TRBJ1-4
d_gene: TRBD1
CDR3nt: TGTGCCAGCGAACAGGGGATTAGTGAAAAACTGTTTTTT
CDR3aa: CASEQGISEKLFF

abundance: .
v_gene: TRBV7-9
j_gene: TRBJ2-1
d_gene: TRBD2
CDR3nt: TGTGCCAGCAGCTTAGCCCCCCTTAGCGGGGGGGCCGTTGAGCAGTTCTTC
CDR3aa: CASSLAPLSGGAVEQFF

abundance: .
v_gene: TRBV19
j_gene: TRBJ2-2
d_gene: .
CDR3nt: TGTGCCAGTAGTATAGTTTCCGCGGGGACCGGGGAGCTGTTTTTT
CDR3aa: CASSIVSAGTGELFF

abundance: .
v_gene: TRBV18
j_gene: TRBJ1-1
d_gene: .
CDR3nt: TGTGCCAGCTCGCATACAGTGAACACTGAAGCTTTCTTT
CDR3aa: CASSHTVNTEAFF

abundance: .
v_gene: TRBV11-2
j_gene: TRBJ1-6
d_gene: TRBD1
CDR3nt: TGTGCCAGCAGCCAGCCGGACAGGGTTAATTCACCCCTCCACTTT
CDR3aa: CASSQPDRVNSPLHF

abundance: .
v_gene: TRBV15
j_gene: TRBJ2-7
d_gene: TRBD1
CDR3nt: TGTGCCACCAGCACAGGCGGATGGGGGACAGGGGGCTTTGAGCAGTACTTC
CDR3aa: CATSTGGWGTGGFEQYF

abundance: .
v_gene: TRBV6-1
j_gene: TRBJ2-3
d_gene: .
CDR3nt: TGTGCCAGCAGTGAAGCTAAACTGAGGACACCAGGAATCTCAGATACGCAGTATTTT
CDR3aa: CASSEAKLRTPGISDTQYF

abundance: .
v_gene: TRBV7-9
j_gene: TRBJ1-1
d_gene: .
CDR3nt: TGTGCCAGCAGCTTCCGAGACACTGAAGCTTTCTTT
CDR3aa: CASSFRDTEAFF

abundance: .
v_gene: TRBV7-9
j_gene: TRBJ2-4
d_gene: TRBD1
CDR3nt: TGTGCCAGCAGCTTAGTTTCACAGGGGGACATTCAGTACTTC
CDR3aa: CASSLVSQGDIQYF

abundance: .
v_gene: TRBV18
j_gene: TRBJ1-4
d_gene: .
CDR3nt: TGTGCCAGCTCCGGACAGCGTGAAAAACTGTTTTTT
CDR3aa: CASSGQREKLFF

abundance: .
v_gene: TRBV28
j_gene: TRBJ2-6
d_gene: TRBD1
CDR3nt: TGTGCCAGCAGCCTGGGACAGCAAACCATCTCTGGGGCCAACGTCCTGACTTTC
CDR3aa: CASSLGQQTISGANVLTF

abundance: .
v_gene: TRBV5-1
j_gene: TRBJ2-7
d_gene: .
CDR3nt: TGCGCCAGCAGCCGAGACCCGGGGGACTCCTACGAGCAGTACTTC
CDR3aa: CASSRDPGDSYEQYF

abundance: .
v_gene: TRBV5-1
j_gene: TRBJ1-1
d_gene: .
CDR3nt: TGCGCCAGCAGCTTGGTAGGGGACACTGAAGCTTTCTTT
CDR3aa: CASSLVGDTEAFF

abundance: once
v_gene: TRBV7-9
j_gene: TRBJ1-2
d_gene: .
CDR3nt: TGTGCCAGCAGCTTAGTCGGGGGGGATGGCTACACCTTC
CDR3aa: CASSLVGGDGYTF

abundance: .
v_gene: TRBV18
j_gene: TRBJ2-1
d_gene: .
CDR3nt: TGTGCCAGCTCACCGGGCTTGGAGCAGTTCTTC
CDR3aa: CASSPGLEQFF

abundance: .
v_gene: TRBV7-9
j_gene: TRBJ1-5
d_gene: TRBD1
CDR3nt: TGTGCCAGCAGCTTGGGGACAGGTACGCGCAATCAGCCCCAGCATTTT
CDR3aa: CASSLGTGTRNQPQHF

abundance: .
v_gene: TRBV10-3
j_gene: TRBJ2-3
d_gene: TRBD2
CDR3nt: TGTGCCATCAGTGAGAGGCGGGGGATAAGCACAGATACGCAGTATTTT
CDR3aa: CAISERRGISTDTQYF

abundance: .
v_gene: TRBV5-1
j_gene: TRBJ1-1
d_gene: .
CDR3nt: TGCGCCAGCAGCTTGCCGGGGACTGAAGCTTTCTTT
CDR3aa: CASSLPGTEAFF

abundance: .
v_gene: TRBV7-2
j_gene: TRBJ2-6
d_gene: TRBD2
CDR3nt: TGTGCCAGCAGCTTAGCTAGCGGGCGCTCTGGGGCCAACGTCCTGACTTTC
CDR3aa: CASSLASGRSGANVLTF

abundance: .
v_gene: TRBV11-1
j_gene: TRBJ2-3
d_gene: TRBD1
CDR3nt: TGTGCCAGCAGCTTTCAAGGGGCAGGGGGTCAGGATACGCAGTATTTT
CDR3aa: CASSFQGAGGQDTQYF

abundance: .
v_gene: TRBV5-6
j_gene: TRBJ2-2
d_gene: TRBD2
CDR3nt: TGTGCCAGCAGCTTGATTGCGGGGGGGCCGGTCGGGGAGCTGTTTTTT
CDR3aa: CASSLIAGGPVGELFF

abundance: .
v_gene: TRBV18
j_gene: TRBJ2-1
d_gene: .
CDR3nt: TGTGCCAGCTCACCCAACGGGTTGGCCTACAATGAGCAGTTCTTC
CDR3aa: CASSPNGLAYNEQFF

abundance: few
v_gene: TRBV5-1
j_gene: TRBJ2-1
d_gene: TRBD2
CDR3nt: TGCGCCAGCAGCTGGACGGACTCGCCGGGGGGTGAGCAGTTCTTC
CDR3aa: CASSWTDSPGGEQFF

abundance: .
v_gene: TRBV2
j_gene: TRBJ2-3
d_gene: TRBD2
CDR3nt: TGTGCCAGCAGTGAAGGACTAGCGGGATCTAGCACAGATACGCAGTATTTT
CDR3aa: CASSEGLAGSSTDTQYF